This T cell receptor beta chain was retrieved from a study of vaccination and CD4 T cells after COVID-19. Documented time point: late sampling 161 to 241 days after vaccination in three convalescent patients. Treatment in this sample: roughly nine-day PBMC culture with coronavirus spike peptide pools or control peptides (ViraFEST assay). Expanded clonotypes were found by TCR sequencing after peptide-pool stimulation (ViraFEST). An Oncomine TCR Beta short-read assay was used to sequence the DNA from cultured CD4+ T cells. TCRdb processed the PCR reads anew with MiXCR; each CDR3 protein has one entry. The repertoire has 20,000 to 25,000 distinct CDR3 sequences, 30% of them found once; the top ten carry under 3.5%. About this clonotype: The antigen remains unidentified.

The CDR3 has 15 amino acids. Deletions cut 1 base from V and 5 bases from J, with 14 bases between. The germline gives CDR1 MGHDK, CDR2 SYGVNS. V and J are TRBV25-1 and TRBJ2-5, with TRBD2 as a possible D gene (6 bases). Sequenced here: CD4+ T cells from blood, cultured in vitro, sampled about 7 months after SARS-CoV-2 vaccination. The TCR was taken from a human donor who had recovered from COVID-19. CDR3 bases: TGTGCCAGCAGTGAATCCGAGACTAGTCGGGAGACCCAGTACTTC. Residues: CASSESETSRETQYF.